The 17 T cell receptor beta chains below were found in one sample sequenced in a study of T cells after yellow fever vaccination. MiXCR, applied by TCRdb to the 5' RACE reads, yields one record per CDR3 protein. This repertoire shows under 400,000 distinct CDR3 sequences, around 12% found once; its top ten account for 3.2%. Here the sequenced sample was CD4+ T cells sorted from PBMCs, taken 15 days after the yellow fever booster vaccination. The receptors derive from a young man who received the YFV17D yellow fever vaccine.

This clonotype was recorded a few times. The gene calls are TRBV7-2 and TRBJ2-5; 9 bases match TRBD2. CDR3 length: 15 residues. The germline CDR1 and CDR2 sequences are SGHTA and FQGNSA. Unmatched junction bases numbered 5, after V lost 5 bases and J lost 1 base. CDR3 nucleotide sequence: TGTGCCAGCAGCCCAAGCGGGGGGTTCCAAGAGACCCAGTACTTC. Translated, it gives CASSPSGGFQETQYF.

The chain combines TRBV9 with TRBJ1-2; TRBD1 is a possible D gene (6 bases). Germline lookup yields CDR1 SGDLS and CDR2 YYNGEE. CDR3 size: 13 residues. With 0 bases removed from V and 8 bases from J, the gap between germline ends came to 11 bases. The CDR3 DNA reads TGTGCCAGCAGCGTAGCAGGGGTGGTGGGCTACACCTTC. It codes for CASSVAGVVGYTF.

The V and J genes are TRBV12-3 or TRBV12-4 and TRBJ1-6; maybe TRBD1 (6 bases). The V and J ends lost 5 bases and 8 bases respectively, with 13 bases between them. The CDR3 runs 14 residues. The CDR3 protein is CASSQGIEYSPLHF. The CDR3 coding sequence is TGTGCCAGCAGTCAGGGGATTGAGTATTCACCCCTCCACTTT.

This clonotype was observed a handful of times. V gene TRBV7-9 combines with J gene TRBJ2-2; no clear D. Trimming removed 3 bases from V and 3 bases from J, with 11 bases in between. This CDR3 region has 15 residues. Germline V lookup: CDR1 SEHNR, CDR2 FQNEAQ (reference sequence). CDR3 loop: CASSLSQVDTGELFF. The CDR3 DNA follows: TGTGCCAGCAGCTTGAGCCAAGTGGACACCGGGGAGCTGTTTTTT.

The J gene is TRBJ2-5, the V gene TRBV5-6, with D possibly matching TRBD2 (6 bases). This CDR3 has 13 amino acids. V lost 2 bases to trimming and J lost 5 bases, with 10 bases between them. In germline, CDR1 is SGHDT, CDR2 YYEEEE. In DNA form, the CDR3 reads TGTGCCAGCAGCTTCCGGACTATCGAGACCCAGTACTTC. This codes for CASSFRTIETQYF.

The gene calls are TRBV10-2 and TRBJ2-1; no reliable D call. The CDR3 extends over 13 amino acids. In germline, CDR1 is WSHSY, CDR2 SAAADI. V dropped 3 bases and J dropped 8 bases, with 11 bases sitting between them. As DNA, the CDR3 is TGCGCCAGCAGTGATCAAGGAATCGATGAGCAGTTCTTC. Its protein is CASSDQGIDEQFF.

This clonotype was seen a few times. The genes are TRBV6-6 and TRBJ2-7; 13 bases fit TRBD2. There are 20 residues in the CDR3. V dropped 0 bases and J dropped 0; count of bases not matched to a gene: 11. Germline loops: CDR1 MNHNY, CDR2 SVGAGI (reference sequence). CDR3 sequence (DNA): TGTGCCAGCAGTTACTCGACGTCGCGACTAGCGGGGGGACACTCCTACGAGCAGTACTTC. Its protein product is CASSYSTSRLAGGHSYEQYF.

This clonotype has more than one count but fewer than ten. The CDR3, as DNA: TGCGCCAGCATGCGGGGGACTGCAACTAATGAAAAACTGTTTTTT. Its translation is CASMRGTATNEKLFF. The chain carries TRBV5-1 and TRBJ1-4; D may be TRBD1 (5 bases). The germline CDR1 and CDR2 sequences are SGHRS and YFSETQ. V lost 6 bases to trimming and J lost 0 bases, with 12 bases between them. CDR3 size: 15 residues.

The V gene is TRBV6-5, the J gene TRBJ1-2; D perhaps matches TRBD1 (6 bases). This CDR3 is 16 amino acids long. Germline V gene lookup returns CDR1 MNHEY and CDR2 SVGAGI. Trimming stripped 4 bases from V and 0 bases from J, with 15 bases between. The CDR3 DNA sequence: TGTGCCAGCAGTTGGTCGCGGGACACGACTAACTATGGCTACACCTTC. Protein product: CASSWSRDTTNYGYTF.

The V call is TRBV5-5, the J call TRBJ1-1; 7 positions match TRBD1. V lost 4 bases, J lost 11 bases, and 5 bases stayed unmatched. Germline assignment: CDR1 SGHKS and CDR2 YYEKEE (reference sequence). The CDR3 extends over 11 amino acids. CDR3 coding DNA: TGTGCCAGCAGCGTGGACAGGCCCGCTTTCTTT. Translation gives CASSVDRPAFF.

The V call is TRBV6-5, the J call TRBJ2-4; TRBD1 might be the D (5 bases). CDR1 is MNHEY, CDR2 SVGAGI, per germline. The CDR3 is 17 amino acids. Trimming left V 0 bases short and J 12 bases short, with 24 bases between. CDR3 sequence reads: CASSYSRRNYAGSTQYF. In nucleotides, the CDR3 is TGTGCCAGCAGTTACTCGCGGAGAAATTATGCAGGGTCAACTCAGTACTTC.

The table lists this clonotype with a few counts. The gene calls are TRBV12-3 or TRBV12-4 and TRBJ1-6; D remains unclear. Between the trimmed V and J ends, which lost 4 bases and 7 bases, there was a span of 11 bases. CDR3 size: 14 residues. The CDR3 DNA reads TGTGCCAGCAGTTATAGGGTGGGAAATTCACCCCTCCACTTT. Translating gives CASSYRVGNSPLHF.

V gene TRBV7-9 combines with J gene TRBJ1-1; the D gene is possibly TRBD1 (6 bases). This CDR3 region has 14 residues. Germline V lookup: CDR1 SEHNR, CDR2 FQNEAQ (reference sequence). Trimming took 5 bases from V and 0 from J, leaving 10 bases between them. Here the CDR3 DNA reads TGTGCCAGCAGCGACCCAGGGGTGAACACTGAAGCTTTCTTT. It is translated as CASSDPGVNTEAFF. The full variable domain, completed using reference TRBV7-9 and TRBJ1-1, is DTGVSQNPRHKITKRGQNVTFRCDPISEHNRLYWYRQTLGQGPEFLTYFQNEAQLEKSRLLSDRFSAERPKGSFSTLEIQRTEQGDSAMYLCASSDPGVNTEAFFGQGTRLTVV.

This chain uses TRBV6-5 with TRBJ2-5; TRBD1 or TRBD2 may be the D gene (5 bases each). Looked up from germline, CDR1 is MNHEY and CDR2 is SVGAGI. Trimming removed 4 bases from V and 7 bases from J, with 22 bases in between. The CDR3 length is 16 residues. The CDR3 bases are TGTGCCAGCAGTTCAGTCGGGACCACCGGAATGGGGACCCAGTACTTC. Translated: CASSSVGTTGMGTQYF.

This clonotype has a count of ten or more. J is TRBJ1-2 and V is TRBV7-2; no clear D gene. Trimming left V 2 bases short and J 8 bases short, with 9 bases between. The CDR3 loop spans 12 amino acids. Germline CDR1 is SGHTA and CDR2 is FQGNSA. In nucleotides, the CDR3 is TGTGCCAGCAGCTTATCCGGCCACGGCTACACCTTC. Translated, it gives CASSLSGHGYTF. The full variable domain, completed using reference TRBV7-2 and TRBJ1-2, is GAGVSQSPSNKVTEKGKDVELRCDPISGHTALYWYRQSLGQGLEFLIYFQGNSAPDKSGLPSDRFSAERTGGSVSTLTIQRTQQEDSAVYLCASSLSGHGYTFGSGTRLTVV.

V is TRBV9 and J is TRBJ2-5; 11 bases line up with TRBD2. The CDR3 contains 16 residues. Trimming removed 0 bases from V and 3 bases from J; junction bases left unmatched: 4. The germline V gene encodes CDR1 SGDLS and CDR2 YYNGEE. CDR3: CASSVAPSGGKETQYF. In DNA, the CDR3 is TGTGCCAGCAGCGTAGCACCTAGCGGGGGGAAAGAGACCCAGTACTTC.

The V call is TRBV7-9, the J call TRBJ1-6; 9 bases are shared with TRBD1. The CDR3 has 16 residues. In germline, CDR1 is SEHNR, CDR2 FQNEAQ (reference sequence). The V gene end was trimmed by 0 bases and the J gene end by 10 bases; junction bases not matched to a gene: 7. CDR3 sequence reads: CASSLALGTGRSPLHF. Written as DNA, the CDR3 is TGTGCCAGCAGCTTAGCTTTGGGGACAGGGCGGTCACCCCTCCACTTT.